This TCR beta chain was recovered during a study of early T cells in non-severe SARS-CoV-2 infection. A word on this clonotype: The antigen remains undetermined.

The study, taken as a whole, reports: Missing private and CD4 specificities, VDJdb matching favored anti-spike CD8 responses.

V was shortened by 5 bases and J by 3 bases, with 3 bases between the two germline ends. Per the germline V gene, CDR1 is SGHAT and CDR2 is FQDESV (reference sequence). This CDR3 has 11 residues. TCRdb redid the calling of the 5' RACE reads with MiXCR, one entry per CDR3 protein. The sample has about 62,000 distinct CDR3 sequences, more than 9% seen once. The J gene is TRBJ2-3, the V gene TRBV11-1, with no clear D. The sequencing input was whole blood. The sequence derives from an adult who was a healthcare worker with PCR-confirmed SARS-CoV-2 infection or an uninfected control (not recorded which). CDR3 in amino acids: CASSRTDTQYF. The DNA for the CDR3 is TGTGCCAGCAGCCGTACAGATACGCAGTATTTT.